This T cell receptor (beta chain) appears in the sequencing data of a study of liver allograft versus peripheral blood T cells. About the research overall: Within transplanted livers, the T cell receptor repertoires were examined and compared against the repertoires present in the peripheral blood of liver transplant recipients. The study's findings and limits: Differences were reported between the T cell receptor repertoires inside liver allografts and those that were detected in peripheral blood.

Germline assignment: CDR1 SGHAT and CDR2 FQDESV (reference sequence). This CDR3 is 17 amino acids long. V gave up 5 bases and J gave up 5 bases, with 24 bases separating them. TCRdb ran MiXCR on the reads and lists one entry per CDR3 protein. This sample has approximately 12,000 distinct CDR3 sequences; around a quarter occur once, and the top ten carry roughly 1.5%. With respect to this clonotype: Its antigen is undetermined.

The V call is TRBV11-1, the J call TRBJ1-2, with D tentatively TRBD1 (5 bases). This sequence originates from a human patient who had a liver transplant. Some T cells may be provided by the graft donor. CDR3 DNA sequence: TGTGCCAGCAGCCAAGTCCCAGGGATTCCCGGGAAGTATGGCTACACCTTC. Protein product: CASSQVPGIPGKYGYTF.